Sequencing of this T cell receptor (beta chain) was carried out in a study of response to subunit inactivated influenza vaccine (dated 2018 in TCRdb). As for the study more broadly: The study used deep quantitative T cell receptor repertoire profiling to track responses to a trivalent subunit inactivated influenza vaccine. The paper as a whole reports these results and caveats: The authors suggested that each seasonal influenza vaccination may recruit only a limited number of new T cells.

Libraries were constructed by RT-PCR. Reads for this sample came from an Illumina HiSeq 2500. The raw public reads went through TCRdb reprocessing: fastp at Q25, MiXCR clone calling, in-frame beta chains kept. Records with the same CDR3 protein are collapsed into one entry carrying the most frequent genes and DNA. Here the sample has roughly 540,000 distinct CDR3 sequences; around 25% occur a single time. Approximately 3% of the sample goes to the ten largest clones. This clonotype was counted between two and nine times. Its recognized antigen is unknown. No clone much larger than this one lies a single base away; base qualities are absent. Trimming takes 5 bases off V and 0 bases off J; junction bases not matched to a gene: 3. The germline V gene sets CDR1 to SGHTA and CDR2 to FQGNSA. The CDR3, cysteine through phenylalanine, is 16 amino acids long. Only the CDR3 region is kept as DNA, spanning 48 bases read in frame from base 1.

These data were likewise used in another study, on T cells expressing NK-cell markers. As described in the second report: TCR beta cDNA libraries were made by 5'RACE template switching that added a universal primer site and unique molecular identifiers. In sorted CD3+CD56+NKG2C+, CD3+CD56+NKG2C- and CD3+CD56-NKG2C+ T-cell subsets from about 8 donors, TCR beta-chain repertoires were profiled. Among the eight sequenced donors, only one was HCMV-seronegative, while the other seven were HCMV-seropositive. To restrict sorting to alphabetaTCR-expressing T cells, an anti-gammadeltaTCR antibody was added in several experiments. In about 6 donors, the dominant CD3+CD56+NKG2C+ clonotypes were found to rank among the top 10 CD8+ clonotypes and to make up roughly 1.0-8% of CD8+ T cells. Those dominant clonotypes were again the most abundant among CD3+CD56-NKG2C+ cells in a handful of donors, at roughly 25-60.1%. It remained unclear whether the expanded NKG2C-expressing T cell clones were specific for HCMV antigens. Randomly selected healthy volunteers, three men and five women, were used as the eight sequenced donors. HCMV-specific IgG was detected in serum with a commercial ELISA kit to determine HCMV serostatus. Peripheral blood mononuclear cells were isolated from blood by Ficoll density gradient centrifugation. Magnetic immunoseparation with Miltenyi isolation kits was used to isolate CD4+ and CD8+ T cells from PBMC. Priming for cDNA synthesis came from the TCR beta constant segment, and two successive PCR amplification steps followed. Sequencing of the libraries produced 2 x 150 bp reads on Illumina HiSeq 2000/2500, MiSeq or NextSeq. Reads were demultiplexed and grouped by UMI with MIGEC, and clonotypes were assembled and quantified with MiTCR. To exclude erroneous sequences, any TCR cDNA sequence not supported by at least two reads was discarded. The tcR package was used for downstream repertoire analysis, with clonotypes matched between fractions based on CDR3 nucleotide sequence plus V segment. VDJmatch was used to annotate antigen specificity against VDJdb, with one amino acid substitution in CDR3 permitted.

Specimen: CD4+ T cells sorted from PBMCs, collected 12 days after vaccination. The V gene is TRBV7-2 and the J gene is TRBJ2-2, with 10 bases in between that match TRBD2. The sequence was collected from a man aged 45-60 years who received an inactivated influenza vaccine. Donor details come from another sample of the same person, matched by shared clones. The CDR3 has the sequence CASSLSGRANTGELFF. The DNA sequence is given as TGTGCCAGCAGCCTAAGCGGGAGGGCGAACACCGGGGAGCTGTTTTTT.